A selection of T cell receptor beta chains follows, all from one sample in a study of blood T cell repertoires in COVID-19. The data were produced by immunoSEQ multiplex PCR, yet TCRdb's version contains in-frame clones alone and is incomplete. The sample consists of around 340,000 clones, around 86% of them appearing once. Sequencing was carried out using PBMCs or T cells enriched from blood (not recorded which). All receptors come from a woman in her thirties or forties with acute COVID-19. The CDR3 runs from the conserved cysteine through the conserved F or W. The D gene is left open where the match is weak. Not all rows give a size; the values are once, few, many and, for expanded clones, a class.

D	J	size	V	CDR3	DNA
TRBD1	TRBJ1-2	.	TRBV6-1	CASSDHRYRGTYGYTF	TGTGCCAGCAGTGACCACCGTTACAGGGGTACTTATGGCTACACCTTC
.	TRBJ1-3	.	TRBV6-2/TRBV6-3	CASSRGGNTIYF	TGTGCCAGCAGTAGGGGTGGAAACACCATATATTTT
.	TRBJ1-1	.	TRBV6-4	CASSRNPGNTEAFF	TGTGCCAGCAGTCGAAACCCAGGGAACACTGAAGCTTTCTTT
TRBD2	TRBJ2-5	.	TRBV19	CASSSTGLAGGPETQYF	TGTGCCAGTAGTTCGACGGGACTAGCGGGAGGGCCAGAGACCCAGTACTTC
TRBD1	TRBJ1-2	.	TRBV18	CASSPRVQGANYGYTF	TGTGCCAGCTCACCAAGGGTTCAGGGGGCCAACTATGGCTACACCTTC
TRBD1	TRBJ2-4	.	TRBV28	CASSLRTGTKNIQYF	TGTGCCAGCAGTTTGAGGACAGGGACCAAAAACATTCAGTACTTC
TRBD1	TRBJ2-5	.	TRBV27	CASRRQGSQETQYF	TGTGCCAGCAGGCGACAGGGAAGCCAAGAGACCCAGTACTTC
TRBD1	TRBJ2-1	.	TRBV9	CASSKDRGGVEQFF	TGTGCCAGCAGCAAAGACAGGGGTGGGGTTGAGCAGTTCTTC
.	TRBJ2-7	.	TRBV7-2	CASSYQPGHPSEQYF	TGTGCCAGCAGCTACCAACCGGGACACCCATCCGAGCAGTACTTC
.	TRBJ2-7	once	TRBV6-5	CASSYPAANGFYEQYF	TGTGCCAGCAGTTACCCTGCAGCAAACGGGTTCTACGAGCAGTACTTC
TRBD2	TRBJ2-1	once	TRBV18	CASSPLAGGYNEQFF	TGTGCCAGCTCACCACTAGCGGGGGGCTACAATGAGCAGTTCTTC
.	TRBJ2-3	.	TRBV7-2	CASSLDRNTDTQYF	TGTGCCAGCAGCTTAGATAGAAACACAGATACGCAGTATTTT
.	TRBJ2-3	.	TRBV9	CASSPDRVSGDTQYF	TGTGCCAGCAGCCCTGACCGGGTATCTGGAGATACGCAGTATTTT
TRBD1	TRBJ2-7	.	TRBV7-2	CASSHLGQTPYEQYF	TGTGCCAGCAGCCACTTGGGACAGACCCCCTACGAGCAGTACTTC
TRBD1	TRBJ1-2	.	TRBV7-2	CASHGPEGAGMGYGYTF	TGTGCCAGCCACGGCCCCGAGGGGGCAGGGATGGGCTATGGCTACACCTTC
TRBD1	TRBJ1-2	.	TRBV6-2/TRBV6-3	CASSPREQGARRGGYTF	TGTGCCAGCAGTCCCCGGGAGCAGGGGGCAAGAAGAGGTGGCTACACCTTC
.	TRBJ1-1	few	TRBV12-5	CASGLGISGNTEAFF	TGTGCTAGTGGTTTGGGAATATCAGGGAACACTGAAGCTTTCTTT
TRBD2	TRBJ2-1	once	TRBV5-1	CASSFLAGGQTNEQFF	TGCGCCAGCAGCTTCTTAGCGGGAGGTCAAACCAATGAGCAGTTCTTC
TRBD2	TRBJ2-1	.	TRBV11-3	CASSLGVVAGGLNEQFF	TGTGCCAGCAGCTTAGGAGTAGTAGCGGGGGGGCTCAATGAGCAGTTCTTC
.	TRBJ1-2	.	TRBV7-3	CATTVRLYGYTF	TGTGCCACCACGGTTCGTCTCTATGGCTACACCTTC
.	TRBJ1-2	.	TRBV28	CASSLSQNYGYTF	TGTGCCAGCAGTTTGTCCCAAAACTATGGCTACACCTTC
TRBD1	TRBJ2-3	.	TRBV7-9	CASSLLGTGGVDTQYF	TGTGCCAGCAGCTTACTAGGGACAGGGGGTGTAGATACGCAGTATTTT
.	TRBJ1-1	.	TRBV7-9	CASSLGGRVGTEAFF	TGTGCCAGCAGCTTAGGTGGCAGGGTCGGCACTGAAGCTTTCTTT
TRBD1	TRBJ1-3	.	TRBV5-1	CASSLGTGATMGNTIYF	TGCGCCAGCAGCTTGGGGACAGGGGCTACAATGGGAAACACCATATATTTT
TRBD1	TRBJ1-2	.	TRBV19	CASREGAYGYTF	TGTGCCAGTAGAGAGGGGGCCTATGGCTACACCTTC
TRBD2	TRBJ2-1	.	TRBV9	CASSAGLAGPQSSYNEQFF	TGTGCCAGCAGCGCAGGACTAGCGGGGCCCCAGAGCTCCTACAATGAGCAGTTCTTC
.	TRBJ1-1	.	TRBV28	CASSLAFLGGTEAFF	TGTGCCAGCAGTTTAGCCTTTTTGGGAGGCACTGAAGCTTTCTTT
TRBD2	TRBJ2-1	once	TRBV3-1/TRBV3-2	CASSQDLGQRLAAPSSYNEQFF	TGTGCCAGCAGCCAAGATTTAGGGCAGAGACTAGCGGCACCCAGCTCCTACAATGAGCAGTTCTTC
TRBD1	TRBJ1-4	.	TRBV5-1	CASSIRTGRDQLFF	TGCGCCAGCAGCATAAGGACAGGGCGAGATCAACTGTTTTTT
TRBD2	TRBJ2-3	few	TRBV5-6	CASSFFVLAGGQDTQYF	TGTGCCAGCAGCTTCTTCGTTCTAGCGGGGGGGCAAGATACGCAGTATTTT
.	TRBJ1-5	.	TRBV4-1	CASSQDPSGVHQPQHF	TGCGCCAGCAGCCAAGACCCCTCAGGGGTCCATCAGCCCCAGCATTTT
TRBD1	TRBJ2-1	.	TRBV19	CASSTSTGKGNEQFF	TGTGCCAGTAGTACCTCGACAGGGAAAGGGAATGAGCAGTTCTTC
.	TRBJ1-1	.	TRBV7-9	CASSLALGGAKTEAFF	TGTGCCAGCAGCTTAGCATTGGGAGGGGCCAAGACTGAAGCTTTCTTT
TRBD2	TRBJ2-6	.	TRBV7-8	CASSPRAGDPSGANVLTF	TGTGCCAGCAGCCCCCGCGCGGGGGATCCCTCTGGGGCCAACGTCCTGACTTTC
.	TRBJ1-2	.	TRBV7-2	CASSPSPWRARYGYTF	TGTGCCAGCAGCCCCTCCCCCTGGAGGGCACGATATGGCTACACCTTC